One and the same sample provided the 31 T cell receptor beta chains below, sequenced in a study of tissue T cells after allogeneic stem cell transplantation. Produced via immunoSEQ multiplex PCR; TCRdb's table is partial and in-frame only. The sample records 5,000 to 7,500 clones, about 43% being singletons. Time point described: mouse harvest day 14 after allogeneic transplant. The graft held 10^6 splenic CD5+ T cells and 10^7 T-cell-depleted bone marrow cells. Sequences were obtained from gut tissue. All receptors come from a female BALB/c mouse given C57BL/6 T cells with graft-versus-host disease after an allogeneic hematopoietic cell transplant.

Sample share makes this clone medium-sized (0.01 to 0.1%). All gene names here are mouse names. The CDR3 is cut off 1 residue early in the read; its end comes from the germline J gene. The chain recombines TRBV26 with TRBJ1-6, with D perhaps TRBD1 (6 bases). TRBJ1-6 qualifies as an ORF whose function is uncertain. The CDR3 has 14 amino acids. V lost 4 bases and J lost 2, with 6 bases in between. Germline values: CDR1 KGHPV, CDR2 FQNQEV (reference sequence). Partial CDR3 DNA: TGTGCCAGCAGTCGGGACACCTATAATTCGCCCCTCTAC. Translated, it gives CASSRDTYNSPLY. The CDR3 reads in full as CASSRDTYNSPLYF.

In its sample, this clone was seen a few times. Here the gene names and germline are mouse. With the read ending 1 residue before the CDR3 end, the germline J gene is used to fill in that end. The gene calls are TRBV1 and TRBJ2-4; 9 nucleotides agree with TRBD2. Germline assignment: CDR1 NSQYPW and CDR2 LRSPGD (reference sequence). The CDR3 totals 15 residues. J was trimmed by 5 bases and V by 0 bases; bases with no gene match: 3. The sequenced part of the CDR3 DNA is TGCACCTGCAGTGCAGACTGGGGGGGAAGAAACACCTTGTAC. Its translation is CTCSADWGGRNTLY. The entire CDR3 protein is CTCSADWGGRNTLYF.

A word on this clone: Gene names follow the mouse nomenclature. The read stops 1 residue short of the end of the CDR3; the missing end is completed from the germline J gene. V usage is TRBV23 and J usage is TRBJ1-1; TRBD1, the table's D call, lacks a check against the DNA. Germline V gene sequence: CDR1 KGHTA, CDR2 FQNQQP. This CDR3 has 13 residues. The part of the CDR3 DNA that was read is TGCTCCAGCAGTCAAGACAGAAACACAGAAGTCTTC. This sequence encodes CSSSQDRNTEVF. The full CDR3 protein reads CSSSQDRNTEVFF.

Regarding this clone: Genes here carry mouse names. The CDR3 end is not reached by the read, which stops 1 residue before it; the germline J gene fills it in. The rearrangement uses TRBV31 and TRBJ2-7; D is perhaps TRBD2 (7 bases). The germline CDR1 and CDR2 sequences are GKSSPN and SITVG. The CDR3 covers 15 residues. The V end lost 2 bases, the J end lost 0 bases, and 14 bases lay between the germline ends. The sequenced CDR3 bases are TGTGCCTGGAGTTCCTCTGGGGGCAGCTCCTATGAACAGTAC. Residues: CAWSSSGGSSYEQY. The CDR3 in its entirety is CAWSSSGGSSYEQYF.

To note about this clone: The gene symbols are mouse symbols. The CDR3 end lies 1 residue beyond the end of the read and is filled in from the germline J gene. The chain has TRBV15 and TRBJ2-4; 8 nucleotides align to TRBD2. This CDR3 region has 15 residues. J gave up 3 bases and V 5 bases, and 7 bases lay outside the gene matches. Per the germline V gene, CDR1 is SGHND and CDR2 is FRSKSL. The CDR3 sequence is CASSLGLGPQNTLYF. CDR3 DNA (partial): TGTGCCAGCAGTCTCGGACTGGGTCCCCAAAACACCTTGTAC.

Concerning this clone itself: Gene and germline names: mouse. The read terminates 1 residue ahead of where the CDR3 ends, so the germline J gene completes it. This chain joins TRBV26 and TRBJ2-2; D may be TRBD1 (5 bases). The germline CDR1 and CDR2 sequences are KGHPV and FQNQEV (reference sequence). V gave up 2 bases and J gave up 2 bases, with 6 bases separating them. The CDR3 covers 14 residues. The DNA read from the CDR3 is TGTGCCAGCAGTCTGGCAGGGAACACCGGGCAGCTCTAC. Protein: CASSLAGNTGQLY. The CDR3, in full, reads CASSLAGNTGQLYF.

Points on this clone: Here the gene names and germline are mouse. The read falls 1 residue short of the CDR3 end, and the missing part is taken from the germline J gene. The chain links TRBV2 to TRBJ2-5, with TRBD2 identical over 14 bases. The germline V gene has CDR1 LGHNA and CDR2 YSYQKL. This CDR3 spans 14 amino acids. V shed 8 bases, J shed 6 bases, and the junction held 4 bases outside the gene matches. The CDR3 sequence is CASGDWGGDDTQYF. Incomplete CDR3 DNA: TGTGCCAGCGGGGACTGGGGGGGCGATGACACCCAGTAC.

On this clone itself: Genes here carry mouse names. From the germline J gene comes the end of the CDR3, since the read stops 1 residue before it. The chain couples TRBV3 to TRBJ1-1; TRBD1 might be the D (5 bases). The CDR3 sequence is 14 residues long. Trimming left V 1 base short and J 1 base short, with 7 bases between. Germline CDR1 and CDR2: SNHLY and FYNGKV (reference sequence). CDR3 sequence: CASSLGRVNTEVFF. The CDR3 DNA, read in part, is TGTGCCAGCAGCTTAGGCAGGGTAAACACAGAAGTCTTC. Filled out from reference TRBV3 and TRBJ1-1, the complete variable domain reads GPKVLQIPSHQIIDMGQMVTLNCDPVSNHLYFYWYKQILGQQMEFLVNFYNGKVMEKSKLFKDQFSVERPDGSYFTLKIQPTALEDSAVYFCASSLGRVNTEVFFGKGTRLTVV.

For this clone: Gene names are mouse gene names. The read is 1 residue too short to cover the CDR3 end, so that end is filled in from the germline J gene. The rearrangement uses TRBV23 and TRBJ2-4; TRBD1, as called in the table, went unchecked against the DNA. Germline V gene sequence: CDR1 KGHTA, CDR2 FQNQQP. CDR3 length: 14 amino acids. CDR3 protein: CSSSQSTSQNTLYF. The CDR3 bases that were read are TGCTCCAGCAGTCAATCGACAAGTCAAAACACCTTGTAC.

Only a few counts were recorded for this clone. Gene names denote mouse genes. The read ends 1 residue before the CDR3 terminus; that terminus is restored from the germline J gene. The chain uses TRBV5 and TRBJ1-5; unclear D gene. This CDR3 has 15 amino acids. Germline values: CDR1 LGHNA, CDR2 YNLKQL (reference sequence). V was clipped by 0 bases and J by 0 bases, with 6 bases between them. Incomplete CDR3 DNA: TGTGCCAGCAGCCAAGACAAGAATAACAACCAGGCTCCGCTT. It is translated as CASSQDKNNNQAPL. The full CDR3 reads CASSQDKNNNQAPLF.

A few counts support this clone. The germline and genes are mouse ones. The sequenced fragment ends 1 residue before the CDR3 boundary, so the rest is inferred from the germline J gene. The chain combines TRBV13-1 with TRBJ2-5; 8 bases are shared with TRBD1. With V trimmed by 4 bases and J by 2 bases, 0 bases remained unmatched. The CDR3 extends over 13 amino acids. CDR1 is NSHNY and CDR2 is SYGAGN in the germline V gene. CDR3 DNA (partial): TGTGCCAGCAGTACAGGGGGCCAAGACACCCAGTAC. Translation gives CASSTGGQDTQY. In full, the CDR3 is CASSTGGQDTQYF.

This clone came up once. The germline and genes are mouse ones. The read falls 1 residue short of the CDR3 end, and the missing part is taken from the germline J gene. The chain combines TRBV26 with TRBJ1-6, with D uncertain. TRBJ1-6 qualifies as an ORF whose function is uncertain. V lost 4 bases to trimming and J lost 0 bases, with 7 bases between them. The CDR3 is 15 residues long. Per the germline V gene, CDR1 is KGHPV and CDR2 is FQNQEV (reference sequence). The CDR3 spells CASSPLNSYNSPLYF. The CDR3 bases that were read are TGTGCCAGCAGTCCGCTGAATTCCTATAATTCGCCCCTCTAC.

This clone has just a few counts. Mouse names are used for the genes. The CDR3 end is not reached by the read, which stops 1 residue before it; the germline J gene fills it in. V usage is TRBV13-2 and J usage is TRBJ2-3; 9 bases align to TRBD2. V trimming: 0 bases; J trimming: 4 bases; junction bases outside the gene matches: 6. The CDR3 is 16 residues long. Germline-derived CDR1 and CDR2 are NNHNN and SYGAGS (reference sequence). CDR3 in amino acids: CASGDAWGGATETLYF. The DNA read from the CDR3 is TGTGCCAGCGGTGATGCATGGGGGGGCGCCACAGAAACGCTGTAT.

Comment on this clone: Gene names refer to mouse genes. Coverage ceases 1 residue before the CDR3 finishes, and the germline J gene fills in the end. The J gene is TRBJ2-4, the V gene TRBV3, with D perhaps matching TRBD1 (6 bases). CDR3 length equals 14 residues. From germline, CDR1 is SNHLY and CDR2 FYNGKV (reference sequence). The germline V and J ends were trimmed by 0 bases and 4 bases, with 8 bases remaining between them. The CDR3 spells CASSLAGQKNTLYF. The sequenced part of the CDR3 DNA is TGTGCCAGCAGCTTAGCCGGACAGAAAAACACCTTGTAC.

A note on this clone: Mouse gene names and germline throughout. The CDR3 protein is CASSLAGNSDYTF. The CDR3 bases that were read are TGTGCCAGCAGTCTGGCAGGGAACTCCGACTACACC. The rearrangement joins TRBV26 to TRBJ1-2; D perhaps matches TRBD1 (5 bases). The read comes to an end 1 residue before the CDR3 does, leaving the germline J gene to fill in the end. V was cut by 2 bases and J by 2 bases, with 6 bases left in between. Per the germline V gene, CDR1 is KGHPV and CDR2 is FQNQEV (reference sequence). The CDR3 covers 13 residues.

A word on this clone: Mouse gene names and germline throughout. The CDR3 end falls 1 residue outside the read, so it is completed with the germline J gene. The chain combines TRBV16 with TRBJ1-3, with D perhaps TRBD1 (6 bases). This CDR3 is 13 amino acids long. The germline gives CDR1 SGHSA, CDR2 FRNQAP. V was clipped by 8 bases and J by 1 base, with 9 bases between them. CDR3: CASAGTSGNTLYF. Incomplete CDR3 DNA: TGTGCAAGCGCCGGGACATCTGGAAATACGCTCTAT.

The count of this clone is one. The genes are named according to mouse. The sequenced part of the CDR3 DNA is TGTGCCAGCAGGGACAGGGGGCAAGAACAGTAC. Translation: CASRDRGQEQY. The full CDR3 reads CASRDRGQEQYF. The V gene is TRBV13-2, the J gene TRBJ2-7; 12 nucleotides line up with TRBD1. The read stops 1 residue short of the end of the CDR3; the missing end is completed from the germline J gene. V was pared by 7 bases and J by 7 bases, with 3 bases of the junction left unmatched. This CDR3 region has 12 residues. The germline V gene encodes CDR1 NNHNN and CDR2 SYGAGS (reference sequence).

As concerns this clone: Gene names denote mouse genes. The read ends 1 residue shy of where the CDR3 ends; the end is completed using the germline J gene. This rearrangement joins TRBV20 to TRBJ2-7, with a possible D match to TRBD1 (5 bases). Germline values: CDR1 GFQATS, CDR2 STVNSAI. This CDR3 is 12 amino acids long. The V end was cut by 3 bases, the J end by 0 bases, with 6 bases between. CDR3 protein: CGASRDSYEQYF. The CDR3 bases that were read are TGTGGTGCTAGCAGGGACTCCTATGAACAGTAC.

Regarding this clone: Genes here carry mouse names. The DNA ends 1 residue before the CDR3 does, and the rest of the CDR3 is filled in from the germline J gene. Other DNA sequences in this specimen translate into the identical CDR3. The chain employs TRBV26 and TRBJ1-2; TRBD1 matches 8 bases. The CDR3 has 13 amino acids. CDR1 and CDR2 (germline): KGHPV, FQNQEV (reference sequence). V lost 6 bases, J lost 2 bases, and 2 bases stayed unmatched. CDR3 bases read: TGTGCCAGCAGCCGACAGGGGAACTCCGACTACACC. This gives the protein CASSRQGNSDYT. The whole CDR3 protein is CASSRQGNSDYTF.

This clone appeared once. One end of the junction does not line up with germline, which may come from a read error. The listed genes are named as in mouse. CDR3 region: CQQSVLPGEAYEQYF. The CDR3 DNA, read in part, is TGCCAGCAGTCTGTATTGCCGGGGGAGGCCTATGAACAGTAC. V usage is TRBV24 and J usage is TRBJ2-7, with D perhaps matching TRBD1 or TRBD2 (5 bases each). The sequence runs out 1 residue before the end of the CDR3; the remainder is reconstructed from the germline J gene. The V gene's germline CDR1 is KGHTA and CDR2 FRNEEI. The CDR3 is 15 amino acids.

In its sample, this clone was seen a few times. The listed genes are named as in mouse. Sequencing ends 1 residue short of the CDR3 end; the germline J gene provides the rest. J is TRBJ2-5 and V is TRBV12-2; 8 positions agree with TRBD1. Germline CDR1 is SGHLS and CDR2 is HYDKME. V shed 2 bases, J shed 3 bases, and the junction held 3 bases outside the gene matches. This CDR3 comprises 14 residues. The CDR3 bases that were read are TGTGCCAGCTCTCCCGGACAGGGACAAGACACCCAGTAC. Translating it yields CASSPGQGQDTQY. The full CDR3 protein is CASSPGQGQDTQYF.

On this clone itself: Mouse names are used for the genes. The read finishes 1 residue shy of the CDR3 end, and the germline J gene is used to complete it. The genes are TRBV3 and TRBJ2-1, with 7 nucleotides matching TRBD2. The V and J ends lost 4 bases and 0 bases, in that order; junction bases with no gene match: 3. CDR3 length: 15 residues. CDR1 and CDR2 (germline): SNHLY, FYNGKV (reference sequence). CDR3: CASSSTGNNYAEQFF. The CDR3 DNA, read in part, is TGTGCCAGCAGCTCGACTGGGAATAACTATGCTGAGCAGTTC.

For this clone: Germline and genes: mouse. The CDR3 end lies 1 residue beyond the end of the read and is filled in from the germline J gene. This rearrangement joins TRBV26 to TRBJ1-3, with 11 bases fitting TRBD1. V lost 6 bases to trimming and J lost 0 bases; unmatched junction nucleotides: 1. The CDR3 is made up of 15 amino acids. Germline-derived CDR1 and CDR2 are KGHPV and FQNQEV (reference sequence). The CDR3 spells CASRGTGGSGNTLYF. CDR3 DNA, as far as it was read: TGTGCCAGCAGGGGGACAGGGGGTTCTGGAAATACGCTCTAT.

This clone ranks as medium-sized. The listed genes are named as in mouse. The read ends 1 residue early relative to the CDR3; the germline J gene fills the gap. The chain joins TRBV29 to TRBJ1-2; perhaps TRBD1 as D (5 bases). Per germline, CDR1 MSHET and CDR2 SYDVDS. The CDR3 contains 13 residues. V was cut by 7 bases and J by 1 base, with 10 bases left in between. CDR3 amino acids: CASIRGVNSDYTF. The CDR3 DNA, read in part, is TGTGCTAGCATTAGGGGAGTAAACTCCGACTACACC. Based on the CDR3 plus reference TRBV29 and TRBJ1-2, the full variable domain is DMKVTQMPRYLIKRMGENVLLECGQDMSHETMYWYRQDPGLGLQLIYISYDVDSNSEGDIPKGYRVSRKKREHFSLILDSAKTNQTSVYFCASIRGVNSDYTFGSGTRLLVI.

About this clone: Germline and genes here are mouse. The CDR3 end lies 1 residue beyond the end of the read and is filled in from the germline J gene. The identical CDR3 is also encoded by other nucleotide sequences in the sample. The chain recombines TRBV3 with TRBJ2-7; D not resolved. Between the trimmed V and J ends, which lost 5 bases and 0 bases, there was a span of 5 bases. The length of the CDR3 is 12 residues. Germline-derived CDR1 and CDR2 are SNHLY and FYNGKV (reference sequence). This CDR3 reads CASSPSSYEQYF. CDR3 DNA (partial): TGTGCCAGCAGCCCGAGCTCCTATGAACAGTAC.

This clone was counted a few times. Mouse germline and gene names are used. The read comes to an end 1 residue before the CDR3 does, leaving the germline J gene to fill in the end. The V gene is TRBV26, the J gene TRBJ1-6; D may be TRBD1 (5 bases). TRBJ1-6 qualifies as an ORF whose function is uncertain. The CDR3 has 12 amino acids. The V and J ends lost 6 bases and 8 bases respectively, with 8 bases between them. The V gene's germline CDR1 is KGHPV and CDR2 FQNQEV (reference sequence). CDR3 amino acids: CASRLTDSPLYF. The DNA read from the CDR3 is TGTGCCAGCAGACTGACAGATTCGCCCCTCTAC.

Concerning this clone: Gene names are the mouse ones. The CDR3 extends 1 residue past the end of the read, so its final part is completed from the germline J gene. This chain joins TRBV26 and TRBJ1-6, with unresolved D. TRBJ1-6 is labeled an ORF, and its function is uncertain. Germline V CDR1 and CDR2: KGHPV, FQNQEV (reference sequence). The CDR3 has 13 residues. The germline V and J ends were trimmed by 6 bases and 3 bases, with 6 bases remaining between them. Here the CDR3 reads CASSRIYNSPLYF. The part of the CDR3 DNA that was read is TGTGCCAGCAGCCGGATCTATAATTCGCCCCTCTAC.

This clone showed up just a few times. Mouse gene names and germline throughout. Incomplete CDR3 DNA: TGTGCCAGCAGCCAAGAGACAGGGGATTCTGGAAATACGCTCTAT. This sequence encodes CASSQETGDSGNTLY. The CDR3 reads in full as CASSQETGDSGNTLYF. The chain carries TRBV2 and TRBJ1-3; 8 nucleotides agree with TRBD1. The read stops 1 residue short of the end of the CDR3; the missing end is completed from the germline J gene. The CDR3 is 16 residues long. The germline V gene has CDR1 LGHNA and CDR2 YSYQKL. V lost 0 bases to trimming and J lost 0 bases; unmatched junction nucleotides: 1. The full variable domain, with the rest looked up from reference TRBV2 and TRBJ1-3, is DPKIIQKPKYLVAVTGSEKILICEQYLGHNAMYWYRQSAKKPLEFMFSYSYQKLMDNQTASSRFQPQSSKKNHLDLQITALKPDDSATYFCASSQETGDSGNTLYFGEGSRLIVV.

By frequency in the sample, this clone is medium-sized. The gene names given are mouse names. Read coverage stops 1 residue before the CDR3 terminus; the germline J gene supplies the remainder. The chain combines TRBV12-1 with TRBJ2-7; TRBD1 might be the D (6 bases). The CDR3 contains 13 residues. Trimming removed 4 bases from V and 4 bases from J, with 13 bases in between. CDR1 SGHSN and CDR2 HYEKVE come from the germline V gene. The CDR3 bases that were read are TGTGCCAGCTCCCGCCGGGACACATATGAACAGTAC. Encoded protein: CASSRRDTYEQY. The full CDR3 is CASSRRDTYEQYF.

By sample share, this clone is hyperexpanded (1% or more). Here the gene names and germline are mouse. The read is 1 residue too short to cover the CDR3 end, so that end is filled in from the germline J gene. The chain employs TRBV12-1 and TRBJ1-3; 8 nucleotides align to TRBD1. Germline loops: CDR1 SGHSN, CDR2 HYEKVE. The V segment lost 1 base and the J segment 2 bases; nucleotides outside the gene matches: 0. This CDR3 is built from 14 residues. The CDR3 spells CASSLQGAGNTLYF. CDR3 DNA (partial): TGTGCCAGCTCTCTACAGGGGGCTGGAAATACGCTCTAT.

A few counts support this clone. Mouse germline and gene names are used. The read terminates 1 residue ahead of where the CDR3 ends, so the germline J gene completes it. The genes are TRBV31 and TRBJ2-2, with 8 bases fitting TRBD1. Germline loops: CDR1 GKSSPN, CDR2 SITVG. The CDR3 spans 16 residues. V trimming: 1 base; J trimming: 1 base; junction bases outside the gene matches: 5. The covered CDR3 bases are TGTGCCTGGAGTCCCCGGGGACAGGAAAACACCGGGCAGCTCTAC. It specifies CAWSPRGQENTGQLY. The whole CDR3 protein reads CAWSPRGQENTGQLYF.